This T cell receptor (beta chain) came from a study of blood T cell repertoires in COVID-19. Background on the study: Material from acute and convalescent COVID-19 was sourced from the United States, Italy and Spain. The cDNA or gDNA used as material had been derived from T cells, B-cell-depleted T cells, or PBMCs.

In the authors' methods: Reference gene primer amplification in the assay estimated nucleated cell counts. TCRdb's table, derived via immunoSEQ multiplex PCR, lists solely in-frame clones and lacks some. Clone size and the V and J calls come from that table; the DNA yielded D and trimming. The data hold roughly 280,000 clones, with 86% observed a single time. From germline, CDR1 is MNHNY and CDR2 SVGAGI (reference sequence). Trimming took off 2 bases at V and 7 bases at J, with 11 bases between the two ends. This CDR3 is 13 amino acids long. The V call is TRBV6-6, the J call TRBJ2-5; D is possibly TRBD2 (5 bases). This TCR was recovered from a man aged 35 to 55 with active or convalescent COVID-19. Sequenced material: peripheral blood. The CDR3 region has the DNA TGTGCCAGCAGTTACCAGCAAGAGGGGACCCAGTACTTC. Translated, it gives CASSYQQEGTQYF.